This entry lists 21 T cell receptor beta chains sequenced from one sample in a study of T cells in Graves' hyperthyroidism and ophthalmopathy. The CDR3 regions of TCR beta were amplified from RNA transcripts. HTBI primers were the set used in a first-round RT-PCR of the TCR CDR3. TCRdb re-derived calls from the multiplex PCR reads in MiXCR, one entry per CDR3 protein. The table includes about half a million distinct CDR3 sequences, around a fifth detected once. Sequencing was done on a sample of blood. The receptors originated from a woman in her 70s with Graves' ophthalmopathy.

The chain employs TRBV15 and TRBJ2-5, with D maybe TRBD1 (5 bases). Per germline, CDR1 LNHNV and CDR2 YYDKDF (reference sequence). The CDR3 is 14 residues long. Trimming cost V 3 bases and J 1 base, with 9 bases left between them. CDR3 sequence reads: CATSSRRGQETQYF. The CDR3, as DNA: TGTGCCACCAGCAGCCGTAGGGGCCAAGAGACCCAGTACTTC. Full variable domain (rest looked up from reference TRBV15 and TRBJ2-5): DAMVIQNPRYQVTQFGKPVTLSCSQTLNHNVMYWYQQKSSQAPKLLFHYYDKDFNNEADTPDNFQSRRPNTSFCFLDIRSPGLGDTAMYLCATSSRRGQETQYFGPGTRLLVL.

This chain joins TRBV5-5 and TRBJ1-2; TRBD1 aligns across 8 bases. Trimming cost V 3 bases and J 5 bases; bases outside gene matches: 12. From germline, CDR1 is SGHKS and CDR2 YYEKEE (reference sequence). The CDR3 is made up of 16 amino acids. DNA for the CDR3: TGTGCCAGCAGCTCTTGGGACAGGTCGGGGGATTATGGCTACACCTTC. It encodes CASSSWDRSGDYGYTF.

The table lists this clonotype with a few counts. The rearrangement links TRBV28 to TRBJ2-5; the D gene is possibly TRBD1 (6 bases). Trimming left V 5 bases short and J 4 bases short, with 23 bases between. The CDR3 runs to 17 residues. Germline-derived CDR1 and CDR2 are MDHEN and SYDVKM. The CDR3 nucleotides read TGTGCCAGCAGTCCCTATCCAGGGGCTCGTATTATAGAGACCCAGTACTTC. Protein: CASSPYPGARIIETQYF.

In this sample, this clonotype turned up many times. The V and J genes are TRBV12-3 or TRBV12-4 and TRBJ1-4; 9 bases agree with TRBD1. With 4 bases clipped from V and 8 bases from J, the junction kept 5 bases outside the gene matches. CDR3 length: 14 residues. CDR3 in amino acids: CASSYRGLAEKLFF. The CDR3 bases are TGTGCCAGCAGTTACAGGGGGCTGGCGGAAAAACTGTTTTTT.

The rearrangement joins TRBV4-1 to TRBJ1-2, with a weak D call TRBD1 (5 bases). The CDR3 length is 14 residues. V was shortened by 1 base and J by 7 bases, with 13 bases between the two germline ends. Germline V gene data show CDR1 as MGHRA and CDR2 as YSYEKL. CDR3 amino acids: CASSQAGTGGGYTF. CDR3 bases: TGCGCCAGCAGCCAAGCAGGAACGGGGGGTGGCTACACCTTC.

This clonotype was found a few times. This chain connects TRBV20-1 to TRBJ2-1; maybe TRBD2 (6 bases). CDR1 and CDR2 from the germline V gene are DFQATT and SNEGSKA (reference sequence). The CDR3 length is 14 residues. Deletions cut 3 bases from V and 12 bases from J, with 21 bases between. DNA for the CDR3: TGCAGTGCTAGTTGGGGGGTCCACCCGGCGGGGCAGTTCTTC. Encoded protein: CSASWGVHPAGQFF.

This clonotype was recorded a few times. The gene calls are TRBV10-3 and TRBJ2-2, with D perhaps matching TRBD1 or TRBD2 (5 bases each). Germline lookup yields CDR1 ENHRY and CDR2 SYGVKD. The CDR3 runs 16 residues. The ends were cut back, 4 bases at V and 5 bases at J, with 17 bases in the middle. The CDR3 reads CAISGSRDHGTGELFF. The CDR3 DNA reads as TGTGCCATCAGTGGAAGCCGGGACCACGGTACCGGGGAGCTGTTTTTT.

This clonotype was found many times. The rearrangement links TRBV28 to TRBJ2-7; no reliable D call. The V gene's germline CDR1 is MDHEN and CDR2 SYDVKM. Between the trimmed V and J ends, which lost 6 bases and 3 bases, there was a span of 15 bases. This CDR3 is built from 14 residues. The CDR3 is CASSPSGRVYEQYF. CDR3 DNA sequence: TGTGCCAGCAGCCCATCCGGACGGGTCTACGAGCAGTACTTC.

The sample holds many counts of this clonotype. CDR3 nucleotides: TGTGCCAGCAGTTTGACACTATACGAGCAGTACTTC. It translates to CASSLTLYEQYF. The V and J genes are TRBV28 and TRBJ2-7; D call uncertain. The CDR3 has 12 residues. Between the trimmed V and J ends, which lost 3 bases and 4 bases, there was a span of 7 bases. Germline-derived CDR1 and CDR2 are MDHEN and SYDVKM.

This clonotype was picked up a small number of times. The genes are TRBV5-6 and TRBJ1-2; no reliable D call. The CDR3 spans 11 residues. From germline, CDR1 is SGHDT and CDR2 YYEEEE. V lost 1 base to trimming and J lost 7 bases, with 5 bases between them. The CDR3 region is CASSLRLGYTF. The DNA of the CDR3 is TGTGCCAGCAGCTTGAGGCTTGGCTACACCTTC.

This clonotype showed up just a few times. The CDR3 loop reads CASTSQGEAFF. Here the CDR3 DNA reads TGCGCCAGCACCTCTCAGGGCGAAGCTTTCTTT. The chain links TRBV5-1 to TRBJ1-1, with a possible D match to TRBD1 (5 bases). In germline, CDR1 is SGHRS, CDR2 YFSETQ. CDR3 length: 11 amino acids. V lost 6 bases and J 8 bases, leaving 11 bases between the germline ends.

The chain uses TRBV9 and TRBJ2-1; D call uncertain. Germline V lookup: CDR1 SGDLS, CDR2 YYNGEE. V lost 1 base and J lost 2, with 10 bases in between. CDR3 size: 15 residues. This chain's CDR3 is CASSVNPFAYNEQFF. Written as DNA, the CDR3 is TGTGCCAGCAGCGTAAATCCGTTTGCCTACAATGAGCAGTTCTTC.

The V and J genes are TRBV7-3 and TRBJ1-1; tentatively, D is TRBD1 (5 bases). The CDR3 runs 11 residues. Trimming pared 7 bases from V and 3 bases from J, leaving 6 bases between. The germline V gene encodes CDR1 SGHTA and CDR2 FQGTGA. The CDR3 DNA reads TGTGCCAGCACCAGGGACACTGAAGCTTTCTTT. Translation gives CASTRDTEAFF.

This clonotype was counted only a few times. This chain joins TRBV18 and TRBJ2-1; the match to TRBD1 covers 7 bases. CDR1 is KGHSH and CDR2 is LQKENI in the germline V gene. CDR3 length equals 16 residues. V lost 3 bases and J lost 7; bases outside the gene matches: 12. The CDR3 region has the DNA TGTGCCAGCTCACCTCACAATCAGGGGGTAGGGAATGAGCAGTTCTTC. Protein: CASSPHNQGVGNEQFF.

The table lists this clonotype with many counts. V is TRBV2 and J is TRBJ2-5, with 7 positions matching TRBD1. Germline V gene sequence: CDR1 SNHLY, CDR2 FYNNEI. The CDR3 contains 17 residues. V shed 3 bases, J shed 5 bases, and the junction held 15 bases outside the gene matches. The CDR3 is CASSDKLTGSIWETQYF. The CDR3, as DNA: TGTGCCAGCAGTGATAAGCTGACAGGGAGTATTTGGGAGACCCAGTACTTC.

The chain is built from TRBV7-9 and TRBJ2-7; D not certain. Trimming cost V 7 bases and J 8 bases, with 24 bases left between them. Germline lookup yields CDR1 SEHNR and CDR2 FQNEAQ (reference sequence). The CDR3 consists of 15 residues. CDR3 in amino acids: CASTSLEDLSIQQYF. CDR3 bases: TGTGCCAGCACCTCCCTTGAGGACCTCTCCATCCAGCAGTACTTC.

This chain uses TRBV12-3 or TRBV12-4 with TRBJ2-3; 8 bases are a match to TRBD2. V was pared by 6 bases and J by 0 bases, with 5 bases of the junction left unmatched. The CDR3 is 15 amino acids. In DNA form, the CDR3 reads TGTGCCAGCAGCTACTTAGCGGGAAGCACAGATACGCAGTATTTT. Translating it yields CASSYLAGSTDTQYF.

In its sample, this clonotype was seen a few times. The chain carries TRBV30 and TRBJ1-3; D call uncertain. Germline V gene lookup returns CDR1 GTSNPN and CDR2 SVGIG (reference sequence). The CDR3 loop spans 12 amino acids. The V end was cut by 5 bases, the J end by 0 bases, with 5 bases between. As DNA, the CDR3 is TGTGCCTGGGGGGACTCTGGAAACACCATATATTTT. Translating it yields CAWGDSGNTIYF.

The genes are TRBV27 and TRBJ1-1; no reliable D call. Germline CDR1 and CDR2: MNHEY and SMNVEV (reference sequence). The CDR3 sequence is 14 residues long. The V end was cut by 2 bases, the J end by 0 bases, with 7 bases between. CDR3: CASSLKAMNTEAFF. The CDR3 nucleotides read TGTGCCAGCAGTTTAAAGGCCATGAACACTGAAGCTTTCTTT.

This clonotype has ten or more counts. The chain couples TRBV7-9 to TRBJ2-2; 8 bases align to TRBD1. CDR3 size: 15 residues. With 4 bases clipped from V and 1 base from J, the junction kept 2 bases outside the gene matches. The germline CDR1 and CDR2 sequences are SEHNR and FQNEAQ (reference sequence). CDR3 amino acids: CASSSDRENTGELFF. The CDR3 DNA sequence: TGTGCCAGCAGCTCGGACAGGGAGAACACCGGGGAGCTGTTTTTT.

The chain joins TRBV5-1 to TRBJ2-5; the match to TRBD1 covers 8 bases. The CDR3 extends over 14 amino acids. Germline assignment: CDR1 SGHRS and CDR2 YFSETQ. V was clipped by 4 bases and J by 0 bases; unmatched bases: 2. CDR3 loop: CASSRTGNQETQYF. The DNA of the CDR3 is TGCGCCAGCAGCCGGACAGGGAACCAAGAGACCCAGTACTTC.